This T cell receptor beta chain was documented in a study of CD8+ T cells in alopecia areata. Sorting of CD4+ and CD8+ T cells was performed on PBMCs. TCR sequencing used cDNA made by reverse transcription of extracted RNA. The repertoire was sequenced with immunoSEQ multiplex PCR; TCRdb's copy has only in-frame clones and lacks some. The top ten hold around 5% of the sample, which has around 190,000 clones, more than 50% seen once. Broader study findings: The study also sequences resident alphabeta T cells of normal skin in scalp samples. The study found TCR sharing across patients less clear than in mice, possibly for HLA reasons. More clonal than normal scalp was lesional scalp, particularly alopecia totalis/universalis.

This clone was counted a few times. Its antigen is not identified. Germline V gives CDR1 SQVTM, CDR2 ANQGSEA. The CDR3 covers 11 residues. Trimming pared 7 bases from V and 6 bases from J, leaving 9 bases between. The chain combines TRBV29-1 with TRBJ2-2; D remains ambiguous. The sequence was collected from a human donor in good health. The sequencing sample was made of CD8+ T cells sorted from blood. This CDR3 reads CSAISSGELFF. The CDR3 DNA reads as TGCAGCGCGATATCATCCGGGGAGCTGTTTTTT.